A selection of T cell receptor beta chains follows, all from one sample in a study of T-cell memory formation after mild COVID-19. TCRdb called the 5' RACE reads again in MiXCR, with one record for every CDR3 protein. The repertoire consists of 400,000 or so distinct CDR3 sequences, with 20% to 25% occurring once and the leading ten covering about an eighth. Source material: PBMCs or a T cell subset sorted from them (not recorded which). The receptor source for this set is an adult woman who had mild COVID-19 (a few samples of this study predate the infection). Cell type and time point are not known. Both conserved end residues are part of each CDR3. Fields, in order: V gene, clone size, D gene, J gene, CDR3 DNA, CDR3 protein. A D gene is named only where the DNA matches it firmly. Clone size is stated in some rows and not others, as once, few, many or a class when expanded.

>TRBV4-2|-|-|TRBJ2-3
TGTGCCAGCAGCCACTCCTATCTGGCGGGACGCACAGATACGCAGTATTTT
CASSHSYLAGRTDTQYF
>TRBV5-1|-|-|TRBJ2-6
TGCGCCAGCAGCCCACGACCCGGGGGTGGGGCCAACGTCCTGACTTTC
CASSPRPGGGANVLTF
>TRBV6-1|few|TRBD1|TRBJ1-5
TGTGCCAGCACCGGCGGGACAGGGGGACAGCCCCAGCATTTT
CASTGGTGGQPQHF
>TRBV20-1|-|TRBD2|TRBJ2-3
TGCAGTGCTAGGGCCAGCGGGAGGGATTCTAGCACAGATACGCAGTATTTT
CSARASGRDSSTDTQYF
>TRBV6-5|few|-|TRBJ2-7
TGTGCCAGTAACTCGGGGAACGGCTACGAGCAGTACTTC
CASNSGNGYEQYF
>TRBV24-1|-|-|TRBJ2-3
TGTGCCACCAGTGATGAGGTGGCAGGGCCAGATACGCAGTATTTT
CATSDEVAGPDTQYF
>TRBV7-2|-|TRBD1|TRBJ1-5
TGTGCCAGCAGCTTAGCGGGACAGGGTATCAATCAGCCCCAGCATTTT
CASSLAGQGINQPQHF
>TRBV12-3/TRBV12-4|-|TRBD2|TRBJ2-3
TGTGCCAGCAGTTTAGAACAACTAGCGGGCACAGATACGCAGTATTTT
CASSLEQLAGTDTQYF
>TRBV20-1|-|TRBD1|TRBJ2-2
TGCAGTGCTATACAGGGGGCAGGAACCGGGGAGCTGTTTTTT
CSAIQGAGTGELFF
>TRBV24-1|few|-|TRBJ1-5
TGTGCCACCAGTGATGGGGATCAGCCCCAGCATTTT
CATSDGDQPQHF
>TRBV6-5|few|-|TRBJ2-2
TGTGCCACCAGGCGGGTTCAGAACGGGGAGCTGTTTTTT
CATRRVQNGELFF
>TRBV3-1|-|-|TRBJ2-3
TGTGCCAGCAGCCTAAGCCTGGACAGATCTAGCACAGATACGCAGTATTTT
CASSLSLDRSSTDTQYF
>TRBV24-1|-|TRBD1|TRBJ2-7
TGTGCCACCAGTGACCCGGGACAGAACTACGAGCAGTACTTC
CATSDPGQNYEQYF
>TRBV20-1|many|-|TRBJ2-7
TGCAGTGCTAGAGGAGGAGGAGGGCAGTACTTC
CSARGGGGQYF
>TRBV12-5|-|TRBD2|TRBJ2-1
TGTGCTAGTGGTTTGGTCACTAGCGGGCTTACTTACTCCTACAATGAGCAGTTCTTC
CASGLVTSGLTYSYNEQFF
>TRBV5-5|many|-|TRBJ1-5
TGTGCCAGCAGCTGGGCAGGGAGAAGCAATCAGCCCCAGCATTTT
CASSWAGRSNQPQHF
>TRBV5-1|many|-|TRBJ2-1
TGCGCCAGCAGCTTGGGGGACGGTGCCGTGTACAATGAGCAGTTCTTC
CASSLGDGAVYNEQFF
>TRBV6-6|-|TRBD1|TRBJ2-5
TGTGCCAGCAGTCCGGACAGGGCTGCCCAAGAGACCCAGTACTTC
CASSPDRAAQETQYF